A selection of T cell receptor beta chains follows, all from one sample in a study of regulatory T cells in long-lasting Graves disease. MiXCR, run by TCRdb on the multiplex PCR reads, gives a single entry per CDR3 protein. The data show approximately 210,000 distinct CDR3 sequences, with 18% seen just once and approximately 24% held by the top ten. The specimen was peripheral blood mononuclear cells (PBMCs), collected at new diagnosis, from a patient treated with antithyroid drugs. Receptors were obtained from a female donor with Graves disease. Both conserved end residues are part of each CDR3. The D gene is left open where the match is weak. For some rows the clone size is stated as once, few or many, or as a class when expanded; others skip it.

TRBV20-1	TRBJ1-2	TRBD1	many	13	CSVQTGQLYGYTF	TGCAGTGTACAAACGGGACAGCTCTATGGCTACACCTTC
TRBV5-1	TRBJ2-5	.	many	15	CASSPGTAGPETQYF	TGCGCCAGCAGCCCCGGGACTGCAGGACCAGAGACCCAGTACTTC
TRBV5-6	TRBJ1-3	TRBD1	many	17	CASSASRQGASGNTIYF	TGTGCCAGCAGCGCCTCACGACAGGGGGCTTCCGGAAACACCATATATTTT
TRBV11-2	TRBJ2-3	TRBD2	many	19	CASSSPTSGRGFGTDTQYF	TGTGCCAGCAGCTCCCCGACTAGCGGGAGGGGCTTTGGCACAGATACGCAGTATTTT
TRBV15	TRBJ1-6	.	many	17	CATSRDLDSSYNSPLHF	TGTGCCACCAGCAGAGATCTGGACAGCTCCTATAATTCACCCCTCCACTTT
TRBV7-6	TRBJ2-7	TRBD2	many	16	CASSFLAGGTLAEQYF	TGTGCCAGCAGCTTTCTCGCGGGAGGGACCCTAGCCGAGCAGTACTTC
TRBV28	TRBJ2-7	TRBD1	many	16	CASRDVNRGRESEQYF	TGTGCCAGTCGAGACGTGAACAGGGGGCGTGAGAGCGAGCAGTACTTC
TRBV28	TRBJ2-1	.	.	14	CASRESSLQNEQFF	TGTGCCAGCAGGGAATCGTCACTACAGAATGAGCAGTTCTTC
TRBV5-6	TRBJ2-1	.	many	19	CASSLPPRKTGRSYNEQFF	TGTGCCAGCAGCTTACCCCCCCGCAAGACAGGACGTTCCTACAATGAGCAGTTCTTC
TRBV28	TRBJ1-2	.	many	17	CASSLPGRGASNYGYTF	TGTGCCAGCAGTTTACCTGGCAGGGGCGCCTCTAACTATGGCTACACCTTC
TRBV19	TRBJ1-1	.	many	13	CASSKTVNTEAFF	TGTGCCAGTAGTAAGACAGTGAACACTGAAGCTTTCTTT
TRBV7-8	TRBJ2-7	.	.	16	CASSPRPPGRADEQYF	TGTGCCAGCAGCCCAAGGCCCCCGGGACGAGCTGACGAGCAGTACTTC
TRBV7-3	TRBJ2-1	TRBD2	.	15	CASSLGSSGRREQFF	TGTGCCAGCAGCTTGGGCTCTAGCGGGCGGCGAGAGCAGTTCTTC
TRBV20-1	TRBJ2-2	.	many	16	CSARVSGRDRPGELFF	TGCAGTGCTAGAGTTTCGGGAAGGGACCGCCCCGGGGAGCTGTTTTTT
TRBV9	TRBJ1-4	.	.	14	CASSVGAGFEKLFF	TGTGCCAGCAGCGTAGGCGCAGGGTTTGAAAAACTGTTTTTT
TRBV2	TRBJ2-1	TRBD2	.	16	CASRRETSGRGDEQFF	TGTGCCAGCCGACGGGAGACTAGCGGGAGAGGGGATGAGCAGTTCTTC
TRBV29-1	TRBJ1-2	TRBD1	few	14	CSVRGGLRNYGYTF	TGCAGCGTCAGGGGGGGATTAAGGAACTATGGCTACACCTTC
TRBV7-6	TRBJ2-5	.	few	15	CASSLAGGGRETQYF	TGTGCCAGCAGCTTAGCGGGAGGGGGTCGAGAGACCCAGTACTTC
TRBV5-1	TRBJ1-1	.	many	14	CASSLGGEENEAFF	TGCGCCAGCAGCTTGGGCGGGGAAGAGAATGAAGCTTTCTTT
TRBV6-7	TRBJ1-5	.	many	14	CASSYQGVVKPQHF	TGTGCCAGCAGTTACCAAGGGGTGGTGAAGCCCCAGCATTTT
TRBV24-1	TRBJ1-2	.	many	12	CATSPGNYGYTF	TGTGCCACCTCTCCAGGGAACTATGGCTACACCTTC
TRBV3-1	TRBJ1-3	.	.	15	CASSLDRTSGNTIYF	TGTGCCAGCAGCCTGGACCGAACCTCTGGAAACACCATATATTTT
TRBV28	TRBJ2-7	TRBD2	.	14	CASSGLAGWGKQYF	TGTGCCAGCAGTGGACTAGCGGGCTGGGGAAAGCAGTACTTC
TRBV2	TRBJ2-1	.	many	15	CASSVVAGAYNEQFF	TGTGCCAGCAGTGTCGTCGCAGGGGCCTACAATGAGCAGTTCTTC
TRBV20-1	TRBJ2-1	TRBD2	many	15	CSARPLAESYNEQFF	TGCAGTGCTAGACCCCTAGCGGAGTCCTACAATGAGCAGTTCTTC
TRBV20-1	TRBJ2-5	TRBD2	many	14	CSASYSGGQETQYF	TGCAGTGCTAGTTACAGCGGGGGTCAAGAGACCCAGTACTTC
TRBV19	TRBJ1-1	.	many	14	CASSTLGKNTEAFF	TGTGCCAGTAGCACTTTGGGAAAGAACACTGAAGCTTTCTTT
TRBV30	TRBJ2-5	TRBD2	.	16	CAWSLGSAGVGETQYF	TGTGCCTGGAGTTTGGGGAGCGCGGGAGTGGGGGAGACCCAGTACTTC
TRBV4-3	TRBJ1-3	TRBD1	.	17	CASSQDLETGWGNTIYF	TGCGCCAGCAGCCAAGACCTTGAGACAGGGTGGGGAAACACCATATATTTT
TRBV7-9	TRBJ1-1	TRBD1	.	20	CASSPQTTPQGAAMNTEAFF	TGTGCCAGCAGCCCCCAGACTACACCACAGGGGGCGGCCATGAACACTGAAGCTTTCTTT
TRBV28	TRBJ2-1	.	few	15	CASSLRKGSYNEQFF	TGTGCCAGCAGTTTAAGGAAAGGCTCCTACAATGAGCAGTTCTTC
TRBV18	TRBJ1-4	TRBD1	many	15	CASSPRGPRGEKLFF	TGTGCCAGCTCACCAAGGGGGCCACGCGGTGAAAAACTGTTTTTT
TRBV20-1	TRBJ2-7	.	few	13	CSARTGLSYEQYF	TGCAGTGCTAGAACAGGGCTGTCCTACGAGCAGTACTTC
TRBV5-6	TRBJ1-1	TRBD1	.	15	CASSLVGQGVTEAFF	TGTGCCAGCAGCTTGGTGGGACAGGGGGTTACTGAAGCTTTCTTT
TRBV12-3/TRBV12-4	TRBJ2-5	.	.	13	CASSLANRDDQYF	TGTGCCAGCAGTTTAGCGAACAGGGATGACCAGTACTTC
TRBV19	TRBJ2-2	.	many	15	CASSISLAYTGELFF	TGTGCCAGTAGTATCTCCCTAGCTTACACCGGGGAGCTGTTTTTT
TRBV12-3/TRBV12-4	TRBJ2-5	.	once	15	CATRAGLAIGETQYF	TGTGCCACCAGGGCCGGGCTAGCGATTGGGGAGACCCAGTACTTC
TRBV7-2	TRBJ1-2	TRBD1	many	17	CASSSLGQGPSLYGYTF	TGTGCCAGCAGCTCTCTGGGACAGGGGCCCTCCCTCTATGGCTACACCTTC
TRBV9	TRBJ2-3	TRBD2	few	19	CASSVEVGTSGRRINTQYF	TGTGCCAGCAGCGTAGAGGTGGGGACTAGCGGGAGAAGAATAAATACGCAGTATTTT
TRBV11-1	TRBJ2-3	TRBD2	few	15	CASSFGRGAIYTQYF	TGTGCCAGCAGCTTTGGGCGGGGGGCCATCTATACGCAGTATTTT
TRBV27	TRBJ2-3	.	many	14	CASSLSGNPDTQYF	TGTGCCAGCAGTTTATCAGGGAATCCAGATACGCAGTATTTT
TRBV2	TRBJ1-2	.	.	14	CASSPGRSPSGYTF	TGTGCCAGCAGTCCGGGACGGTCCCCGAGTGGCTACACCTTC
TRBV5-1	TRBJ2-2	.	few	15	CASSLAAGTTGELFF	TGCGCCAGCAGCTTGGCGGCTGGGACTACCGGGGAGCTGTTTTTT
TRBV28	TRBJ1-2	TRBD1	many	15	CASTPQTGGNYGYTF	TGTGCCAGCACCCCCCAGACAGGGGGCAACTATGGCTACACCTTC
TRBV18	TRBJ2-1	TRBD2	many	18	CASSPSSGRGRSYNEQFF	TGTGCCAGCTCACCATCTAGCGGGAGGGGTCGGTCCTACAATGAGCAGTTCTTC
TRBV5-1	TRBJ1-3	.	.	15	CASSNGEPSGNTIYF	TGCGCCAGCAGCAACGGAGAACCCTCTGGAAACACCATATATTTT
TRBV9	TRBJ2-3	.	many	14	CASSAPGSTDTQYF	TGTGCCAGCAGCGCGCCAGGATCCACAGATACGCAGTATTTT
TRBV28	TRBJ1-1	.	once	15	CASSLGGRSNTEAFF	TGTGCCAGCAGTTTGGGGGGGCGGTCGAACACTGAAGCTTTCTTT
TRBV7-2	TRBJ2-3	TRBD2	few	14	CASSLVSGEDTQYF	TGTGCCAGCAGCTTAGTTAGCGGGGAGGATACGCAGTATTTT
TRBV20-1	TRBJ2-7	TRBD2	many	15	CSARDGASGAYEQYF	TGCAGTGCTAGAGATGGGGCTAGCGGGGCCTACGAGCAGTACTTC